Reported below is one T cell receptor beta chain. Its antigen is not identified. Full-length variable regions came from constant-region reverse primers plus semi-nested Nested Universal Primer A PCR. TCRdb re-called the 5' RACE reads with MiXCR, one entry per CDR3 protein. The sample includes approximately 42,000 distinct CDR3 sequences, roughly 29% of them seen just once. General study points: Tumor Treg TCRs overlapped most with tumor naive CD4+ cells. In terms of TCR gene usage, tumor memory CD4+ T cells clustered together with blood and lymph node memory CD4+ cells, as well as with lymph node naive CD4+ cells. Larger-cohort validation covered only one TCR beta V-J rearrangement.

From germline, CDR1 is SGHAT and CDR2 FQNNGV. V gave up 2 bases and J gave up 5 bases, with 15 bases separating them. The CDR3 has 15 amino acids. The material sequenced was memory CD4+ T cells sorted from a lymph node. Regarding subset: memory CD4+ T cells, CD4+CD45RO+CD25-. The chain combines TRBV11-2 with TRBJ2-5; D unclear. This receptor was identified in a female donor with breast cancer. CDR3 residues: CASSLLALRLETQYF. CDR3 DNA: TGTGCCAGCAGCTTACTGGCCCTTCGGTTGGAGACCCAGTACTTC.